This paragraph covers one TCR beta chain sequence. Its antigen is undetermined. The assay was immunoSEQ multiplex PCR, and TCRdb's table has in-frame clones only and misses some. The sample yields 50,000 to 70,000 clones, 74% seen once. This sample was taken from a study of a mutant IDH1 vaccine in newly diagnosed glioma. Whole-study context: With temozolomide cycles, or 4-6 weeks after radiotherapy alone, vaccination was started. V12 took place at week 35, and V13 at week 47.

This CDR3 has 13 residues. With 0 bases removed from V and 7 bases from J, the gap between germline ends came to 5 bases. Germline CDR1 is SGDLS and CDR2 is YYNGEE. Regarding the study as a whole: Vaccination induced immune responses in roughly 93% of patients.

Time point meaning: week 35, safety follow-up. Topical imiquimod was applied with each vaccine dose, which held 300 ug of mutant IDH1 20-mer peptide. The starting material was PBMCs, obtained from a glioma patient whose treatment included an IDH1 peptide vaccine. This TCR was recovered from a man aged 50 or older with glioma. V gene TRBV9 combines with J gene TRBJ1-6; D gene unclear. For the CDR3, the DNA is TGTGCCAGCAGCGTAGTTCACAATTCACCCCTCCACTTT. Amino acid sequence: CASSVVHNSPLHF.